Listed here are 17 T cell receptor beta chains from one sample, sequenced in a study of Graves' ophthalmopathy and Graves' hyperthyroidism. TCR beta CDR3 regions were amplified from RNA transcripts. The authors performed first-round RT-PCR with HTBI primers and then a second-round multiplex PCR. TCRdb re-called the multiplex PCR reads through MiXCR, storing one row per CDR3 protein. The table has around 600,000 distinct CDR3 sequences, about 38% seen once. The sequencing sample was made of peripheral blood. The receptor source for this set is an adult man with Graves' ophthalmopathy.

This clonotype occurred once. The CDR3 region is CSVEESPGQGNYGYTF. The CDR3, as DNA: TGCAGCGTTGAAGAGTCACCGGGACAGGGCAACTATGGCTACACCTTC. The chain uses TRBV29-1 and TRBJ1-2; TRBD1 agrees at 9 bases. The V segment lost 0 bases and the J segment 2 bases; nucleotides outside the gene matches: 7. The CDR3 has 16 residues. Germline V gene lookup returns CDR1 SQVTM and CDR2 ANQGSEA.

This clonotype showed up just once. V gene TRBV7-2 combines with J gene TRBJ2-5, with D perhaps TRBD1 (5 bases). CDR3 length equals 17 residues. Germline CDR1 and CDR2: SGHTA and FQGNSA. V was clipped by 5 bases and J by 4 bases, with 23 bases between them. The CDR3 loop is CASSPPRQGRLRETQYF. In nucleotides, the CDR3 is TGTGCCAGCAGCCCCCCGCGGCAGGGTCGGTTAAGAGAGACCCAGTACTTC.

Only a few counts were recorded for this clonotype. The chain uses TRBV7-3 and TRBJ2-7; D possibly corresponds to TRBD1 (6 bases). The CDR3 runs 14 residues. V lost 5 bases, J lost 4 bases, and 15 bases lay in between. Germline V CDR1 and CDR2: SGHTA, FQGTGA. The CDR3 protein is CASSPSPDSYEQYF. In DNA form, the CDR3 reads TGTGCCAGCAGCCCAAGCCCGGACAGTTACGAGCAGTACTTC.

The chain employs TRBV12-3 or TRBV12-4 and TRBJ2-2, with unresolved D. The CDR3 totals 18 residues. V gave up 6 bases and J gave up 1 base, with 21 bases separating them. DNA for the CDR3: TGTGCCAGCAGAGACACCAACCGGTGGCGTATGAACACCGGGGAGCTGTTTTTT. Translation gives CASRDTNRWRMNTGELFF.

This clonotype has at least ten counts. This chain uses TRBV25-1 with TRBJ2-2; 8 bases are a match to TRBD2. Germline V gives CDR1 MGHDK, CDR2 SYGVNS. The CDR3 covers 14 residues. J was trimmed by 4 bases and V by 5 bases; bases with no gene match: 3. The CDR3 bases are TGTGCCAGCAGTCTCCTAGCGGGCACCGGGGAGCTGTTTTTT. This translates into CASSLLAGTGELFF.

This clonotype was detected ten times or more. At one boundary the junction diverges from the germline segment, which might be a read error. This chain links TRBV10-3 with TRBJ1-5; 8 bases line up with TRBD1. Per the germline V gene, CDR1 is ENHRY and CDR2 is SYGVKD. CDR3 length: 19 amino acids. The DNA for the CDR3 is TGTGCCAGCAGTTACAGCTTGGACAGGGAAGGGCTCTCAAGTCAGCCCCAGCATTTT. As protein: CASSYSLDREGLSSQPQHF.

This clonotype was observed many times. CDR3 nucleotides: TGTGCCAGTAGTGAGCGTGTATGGAGCTACACCTTC. Protein product: CASSERVWSYTF. The rearrangement links TRBV19 to TRBJ1-2, with D uncertain. Germline CDR1 is LNHDA and CDR2 is SQIVND (reference sequence). This CDR3 region has 12 residues. Trimming removed 5 bases from V and 9 bases from J, with 13 bases in between.

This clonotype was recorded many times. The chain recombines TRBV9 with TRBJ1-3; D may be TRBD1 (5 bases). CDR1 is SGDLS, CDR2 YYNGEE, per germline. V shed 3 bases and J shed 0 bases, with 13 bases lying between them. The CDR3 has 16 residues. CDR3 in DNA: TGTGCCAGCAGCGGAAGAGGGGCCATCTCTGGAAACACCATATATTTT. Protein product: CASSGRGAISGNTIYF.

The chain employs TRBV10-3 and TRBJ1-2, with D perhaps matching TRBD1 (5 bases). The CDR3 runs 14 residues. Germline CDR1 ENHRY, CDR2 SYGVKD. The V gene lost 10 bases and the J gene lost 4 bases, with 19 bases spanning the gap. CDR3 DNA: TGTGCCAGCAGATTCAGGGATTCGGGCTATGGCTACACCTTC. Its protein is CASRFRDSGYGYTF.

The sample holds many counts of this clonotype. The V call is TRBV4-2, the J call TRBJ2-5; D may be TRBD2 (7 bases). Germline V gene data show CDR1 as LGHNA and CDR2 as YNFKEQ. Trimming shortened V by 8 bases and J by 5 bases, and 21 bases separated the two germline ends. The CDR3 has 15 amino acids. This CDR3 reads CASAPGEGVLETQYF. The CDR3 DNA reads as TGTGCCAGCGCTCCCGGGGAGGGGGTGTTGGAGACCCAGTACTTC.

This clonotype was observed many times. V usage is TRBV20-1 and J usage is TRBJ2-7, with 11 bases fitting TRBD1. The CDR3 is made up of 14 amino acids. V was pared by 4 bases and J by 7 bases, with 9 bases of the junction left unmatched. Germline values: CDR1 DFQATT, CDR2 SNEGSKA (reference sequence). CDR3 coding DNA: TGCAGTGCTACTCTCCGGGACAGGGGGTTTGAGCAGTACTTC. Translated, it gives CSATLRDRGFEQYF.

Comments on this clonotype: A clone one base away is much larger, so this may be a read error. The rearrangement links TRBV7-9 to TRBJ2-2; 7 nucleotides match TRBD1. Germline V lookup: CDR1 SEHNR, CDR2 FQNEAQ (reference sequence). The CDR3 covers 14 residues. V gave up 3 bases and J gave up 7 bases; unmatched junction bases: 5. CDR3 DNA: TGTGCCAGCAGCTTTGACAGGGACATCGGGGAGCTGTTTTTT. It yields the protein CASSFDRDIGELFF. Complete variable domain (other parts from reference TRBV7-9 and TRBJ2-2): DTGVSQNPRHKITKRGQNVTFRCDPISEHNRLYWYRQTLGQGPEFLTYFQNEAQLEKSRLLSDRFSAERPKGSFSTLEIQRTEQGDSAMYLCASSFDRDIGELFFGEGSRLTVL.

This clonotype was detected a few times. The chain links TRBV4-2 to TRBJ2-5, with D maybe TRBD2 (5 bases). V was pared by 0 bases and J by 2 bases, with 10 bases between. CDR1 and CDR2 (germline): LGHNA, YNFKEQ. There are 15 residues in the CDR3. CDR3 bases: TGTGCCAGCAGCCAAGATCGAGCGGTTCAAGAGACCCAGTACTTC. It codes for CASSQDRAVQETQYF.

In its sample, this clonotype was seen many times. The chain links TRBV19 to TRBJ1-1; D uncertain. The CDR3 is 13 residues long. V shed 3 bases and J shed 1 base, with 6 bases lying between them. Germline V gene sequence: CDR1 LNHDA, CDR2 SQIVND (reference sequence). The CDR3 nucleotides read TGTGCCAGTAGTATTATGACGAACACTGAAGCTTTCTTT. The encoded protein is CASSIMTNTEAFF.

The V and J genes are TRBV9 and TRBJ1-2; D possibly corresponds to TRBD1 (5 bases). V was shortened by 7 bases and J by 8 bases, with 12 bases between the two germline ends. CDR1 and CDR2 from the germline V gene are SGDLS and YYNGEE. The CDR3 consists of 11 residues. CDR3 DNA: TGTGCCAGCTCACCATGGGACGGCTACACCTTC. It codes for CASSPWDGYTF.

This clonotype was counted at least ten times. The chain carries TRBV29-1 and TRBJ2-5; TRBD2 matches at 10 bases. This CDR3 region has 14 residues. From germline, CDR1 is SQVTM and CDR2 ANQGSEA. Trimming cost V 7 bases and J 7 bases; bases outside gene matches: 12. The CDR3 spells CSAPSGGLGGTQYF. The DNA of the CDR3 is TGCAGCGCCCCTAGCGGGGGCCTGGGAGGGACCCAGTACTTC.

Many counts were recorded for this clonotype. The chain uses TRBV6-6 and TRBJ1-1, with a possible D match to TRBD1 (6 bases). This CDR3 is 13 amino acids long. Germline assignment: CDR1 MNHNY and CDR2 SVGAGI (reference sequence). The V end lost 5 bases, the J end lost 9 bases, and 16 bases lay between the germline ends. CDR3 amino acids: CASSEGNGGQAFF. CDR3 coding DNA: TGTGCCAGCAGTGAAGGGAACGGGGGGCAAGCTTTCTTT.